The rows below give T cell receptor beta chains drawn from one sample of a study of blood T cell repertoires in COVID-19. Libraries were prepared by immunoSEQ multiplex PCR; TCRdb keeps only in-frame clonotypes and omits some of them. This sample has 130,000 to 150,000 clones, with around 78% found just once. Sequencing was done on a sample of peripheral blood. Source of these receptors: a woman in her fifties or sixties with acute or convalescent COVID-19. The CDR3 runs from the conserved cysteine through the conserved F or W. A D gene is named only where the DNA matches it firmly. Where a row states a size, it is once, few, many or the class of an expanded clone; other rows omit it.

j_gene: TRBJ1-3
abundance: once
v_gene: TRBV30
d_gene: .
CDR3nt: TGTGCCTGGAGTAAACTTCGAGTCTCTGGAAACACCATATATTTT
CDR3aa: CAWSKLRVSGNTIYF

j_gene: TRBJ1-5
abundance: .
v_gene: TRBV5-6
d_gene: .
CDR3nt: TGTGCCAGCAGCTTTGGGGGGGCAGGAAATCAGCCCCAGCATTTT
CDR3aa: CASSFGGAGNQPQHF

j_gene: TRBJ1-2
abundance: .
v_gene: TRBV19
d_gene: TRBD1
CDR3nt: TGTGCCAGTAGCAACTCTAGACAGGGTCGTTTTGGCTACACCTTC
CDR3aa: CASSNSRQGRFGYTF

j_gene: TRBJ1-2
abundance: .
v_gene: TRBV4-1
d_gene: .
CDR3nt: TGCGCCAGCAGCCAAGGTCTGACAGCCTATGGGGGCTACACCTTC
CDR3aa: CASSQGLTAYGGYTF

j_gene: TRBJ2-1
abundance: .
v_gene: TRBV5-1
d_gene: TRBD2
CDR3nt: TGCGCCAGCAGCTCGGGGGGAACTACTCGCTCCTACAATGAGCAGTTCTTC
CDR3aa: CASSSGGTTRSYNEQFF

j_gene: TRBJ1-1
abundance: .
v_gene: TRBV14
d_gene: .
CDR3nt: TGTGCCAGCAGTGGGGAGACCTCGAACACTGAAGCTTTCTTT
CDR3aa: CASSGETSNTEAFF

j_gene: TRBJ2-4
abundance: .
v_gene: TRBV5-1
d_gene: TRBD2
CDR3nt: TGCGCCAGCAGCTTGAGGTCATCGACTAGCTTAGCCAAAAACATTCAGTACTTC
CDR3aa: CASSLRSSTSLAKNIQYF

j_gene: TRBJ2-5
abundance: .
v_gene: TRBV6-2/TRBV6-3
d_gene: TRBD1
CDR3nt: TGTGCCAGCAGTTTGACAGGGGCCATAGAAGAGACCCAGTACTTC
CDR3aa: CASSLTGAIEETQYF

j_gene: TRBJ2-6
abundance: .
v_gene: TRBV28
d_gene: TRBD1
CDR3nt: TGTGCCAGCAGGATAGGGGGCGGGTCTGGGGCCAACGTCCTGACTTTC
CDR3aa: CASRIGGGSGANVLTF

j_gene: TRBJ2-7
abundance: .
v_gene: TRBV7-9
d_gene: .
CDR3nt: TGTGCCAGCAGCTCGATAGGGGGGAGGGGACAGGCGTTCTACGAGCAGTACTTC
CDR3aa: CASSSIGGRGQAFYEQYF

j_gene: TRBJ1-2
abundance: once
v_gene: TRBV2
d_gene: .
CDR3nt: TGTGCCAGCATGGTGAACGGCGGCCGATCCGGTGGCTACACCTTC
CDR3aa: CASMVNGGRSGGYTF

j_gene: TRBJ2-5
abundance: .
v_gene: TRBV7-8
d_gene: .
CDR3nt: TGTGCCAGCAGCTTACGGGAGCGACAAGAGACCCAGTACTTC
CDR3aa: CASSLRERQETQYF

j_gene: TRBJ1-6
abundance: .
v_gene: TRBV28
d_gene: .
CDR3nt: TGTGCCAGCAGTCTACCAATCCATAATTCACCCCTCCACTTT
CDR3aa: CASSLPIHNSPLHF

j_gene: TRBJ2-3
abundance: .
v_gene: TRBV5-4
d_gene: .
CDR3nt: TGTGCCAGCAGCTCGACCGAGCGTGATACGCAGTATTTT
CDR3aa: CASSSTERDTQYF

j_gene: TRBJ2-7
abundance: .
v_gene: TRBV28
d_gene: .
CDR3nt: TGTGCCAGCAGCCCGACCCTCGGGAAATCCTACGAGCAGTACTTC
CDR3aa: CASSPTLGKSYEQYF

j_gene: TRBJ2-5
abundance: few
v_gene: TRBV25-1
d_gene: .
CDR3nt: TGTGCCAGCAGTGCAGGGGAGACCCAGTACTTC
CDR3aa: CASSAGETQYF

j_gene: TRBJ1-4
abundance: .
v_gene: TRBV18
d_gene: .
CDR3nt: TGTGCCAGCTCACCCCCCTGGGTGCGGAAACTGTTTTTT
CDR3aa: CASSPPWVRKLFF

j_gene: TRBJ1-1
abundance: few
v_gene: TRBV7-9
d_gene: .
CDR3nt: TGTGCCAGCAGCTCTCCCCCGCCCAGGCCAGCTTTCTTT
CDR3aa: CASSSPPPRPAFF

j_gene: TRBJ2-2
abundance: .
v_gene: TRBV12-3/TRBV12-4
d_gene: .
CDR3nt: TGTGCCAGCAGGCATAGCGGGGAGCTGTTTTTT
CDR3aa: CASRHSGELFF

j_gene: TRBJ1-2
abundance: .
v_gene: TRBV23-1
d_gene: .
CDR3nt: TGCGCCAGCAGTCGGCAGCCGGGGGTGAATGGGTACACCTTC
CDR3aa: CASSRQPGVNGYTF

j_gene: TRBJ1-1
abundance: .
v_gene: TRBV5-4
d_gene: TRBD1
CDR3nt: TGTGCCAGCAGCTTAGGCAGGGGGCCCGCTGAAGCTTTCTTT
CDR3aa: CASSLGRGPAEAFF

j_gene: TRBJ1-1
abundance: .
v_gene: TRBV7-3
d_gene: .
CDR3nt: TGTGCCAGCAGCTTACAGGGAGGCACTGAAGCTTTCTTT
CDR3aa: CASSLQGGTEAFF